This section outlines one T cell receptor beta chain sequence together with its context. This table comes from immunoSEQ multiplex PCR, and its TCRdb copy is limited to in-frame clones, with some not included. The table lists over 60,000 clones, around 96% of them singletons. Germline CDR1 is LGHNA and CDR2 is YNFKEQ. This CDR3 comprises 16 residues. Between the trimmed V and J ends, which lost 0 bases and 0 bases, there was a span of 11 bases. The data were obtained in a study of T cell changes during pregnancy in multiple sclerosis. This chain links TRBV4-2 with TRBJ2-5, with a tentative D call TRBD2 (5 bases). The clonotype originates from a female donor with multiple sclerosis, enrolled in a pregnancy study. This specimen consisted of CD8+ T cells from peripheral blood mononuclear cells, obtained after pregnancy. The CDR3 loop is CASSQDGGSDQETQYF. The DNA of the CDR3 is TGTGCCAGCAGCCAAGATGGAGGTTCAGACCAAGAGACCCAGTACTTC.